Shown below are 6 T cell receptor beta chains from a single sample sequenced in a study of vaccination effects on CD4 cells after COVID-19. Once cultured for 9 to 11 days, the cells underwent separation to obtain CD4+ T cells. Two doses of either BNT162b2 or mRNA-1273 were given to each participant. These receptors are not linked to any known antigen. TCRdb's table, derived via immunoSEQ multiplex PCR, lists solely in-frame clones and lacks some. Of about 45,000 clones in the sample, around 70% are singletons; the top ten hold over 8.5%. This specimen consisted of CD4+ T cells from PBMCs cultured without peptide, obtained after COVID-19 vaccination. These TCRs come from a human donor who received a COVID-19 vaccine.

The genes are TRBV6-5 and TRBJ1-5; TRBD1 agrees at 8 bases. This CDR3 comprises 13 residues. Trimming cost V 9 bases and J 1 base; bases outside gene matches: 2. Germline values: CDR1 MNHEY, CDR2 SVGAGI. The CDR3 region is CASRTGSNQPQHF. As DNA, the CDR3 is TGTGCCAGTAGGACAGGGAGCAATCAGCCCCAGCATTTT.

V and J are TRBV6-6 and TRBJ2-2; D uncertain. Deletions cut 2 bases from V and 0 bases from J, with 7 bases between. Germline V gene sequence: CDR1 MNHNY, CDR2 SVGAGI (reference sequence). CDR3 length equals 15 residues. CDR3 sequence reads: CASSYRLANTGELFF. DNA of the CDR3: TGTGCCAGCAGTTACAGGCTCGCGAACACCGGGGAGCTGTTTTTT.

The chain links TRBV5-1 to TRBJ2-3, with 8 bases matching TRBD2. Per the germline V gene, CDR1 is SGHRS and CDR2 is YFSETQ. The CDR3 covers 14 residues. V dropped 4 bases and J dropped 2; count of bases not matched to a gene: 3. CDR3 protein: CASSGGGPTDTQYF. The CDR3 coding sequence is TGCGCCAGCAGCGGCGGGGGGCCCACAGATACGCAGTATTTT.

This clone was recorded only once. The chain employs TRBV15 and TRBJ2-7; D possibly matches TRBD1 or TRBD2 (5 bases each). The CDR3 contains 16 residues. V was pared by 1 base and J by 0 bases, with 13 bases between. Germline V gene data show CDR1 as LNHNV and CDR2 as YYDKDF (reference sequence). CDR3 sequence: CATSRAPGASSYEQYF. As DNA, the CDR3 is TGTGCCACCAGCAGAGCCCCCGGGGCAAGCTCCTACGAGCAGTACTTC.

The chain links TRBV7-8 to TRBJ1-5; D gene uncertain. The germline V and J ends were trimmed by 5 bases and 5 bases, with 13 bases remaining between them. The CDR3 is made up of 14 amino acids. The germline V gene has CDR1 SGHVS and CDR2 FQNEAQ. The CDR3 loop reads CASSTRHPDQPQHF. Here the CDR3 DNA reads TGTGCCAGCAGCACTCGACACCCTGATCAGCCCCAGCATTTT.

Concerning this clone itself: This sample also contains other DNA sequences that code for the same CDR3. CDR3 in amino acids: CSVEVSMNTEAFF. The CDR3 region has the DNA TGCAGCGTTGAGGTTTCTATGAACACTGAAGCTTTCTTT. V and J are TRBV29-1 and TRBJ1-1; D is unclear. This CDR3 is 13 amino acids long. Per the germline V gene, CDR1 is SQVTM and CDR2 is ANQGSEA. With 3 bases removed from V and 0 bases from J, the gap between germline ends came to 8 bases.